This T cell receptor (beta chain) was profiled in a study of blood T cell repertoires in COVID-19. Study as a whole: In each case, the material was cDNA or gDNA derived from T cells, B-cell-depleted T cells, or PBMCs.

Participants were aged 18 to 89 years from 20 to 30 US areas. Each recovered donor of Cohort 3 presented with two negative PCRs, clearance, or symptom resolution. There are 16 residues in the CDR3. Germline assignment: CDR1 MGHRA and CDR2 YSYEKL. V gave up 0 bases and J gave up 2 bases, with 10 bases separating them. Per the authors' pipeline: Estimates of nucleated cell counts were drawn from the amplification of reference gene primers. The table came from immunoSEQ multiplex PCR; TCRdb's copy has only in-frame clones and leaves some out. V and J calls and clone size come straight from that table; D and trimming were deduced from the DNA. The sample shows more than 450,000 clones, about nine tenths of them seen only once.

The TCR comes from a woman aged 18-35 years who had recovered from COVID-19. This chain uses TRBV4-1 with TRBJ1-4, with D tentatively TRBD1 (6 bases). What was sequenced was PBMCs or T cells enriched from blood (not recorded which). CDR3 amino acids: CASSQEVQGTNEKLFF. In DNA form, the CDR3 reads TGCGCCAGCAGCCAAGAAGTCCAGGGGACTAATGAAAAACTGTTTTTT.